A single sample gave rise to the 14 T cell receptor beta chains below, sequenced in a study of spatial heterogeneity in lung cancer. Time point: sample taken at primary tumor resection. Material for sequencing was whole RNA from tumor, nontumor lung or frozen PBMC, left unsorted. TCRdb analysed the 5' RACE reads with MiXCR anew, one entry per CDR3 protein. The sample records under 75,000 distinct CDR3 sequences, 13% being singletons. Sequencing was performed on PBMCs, taken at surgery. The source is a male donor with early-stage non-small cell lung cancer.

V usage is TRBV27 and J usage is TRBJ2-5; D unclear. CDR3 size: 12 residues. The V end was cut by 2 bases, the J end by 5 bases, with 6 bases between. Germline V gives CDR1 MNHEY, CDR2 SMNVEV (reference sequence). The CDR3 spells CASSLNKETQYF. The DNA for the CDR3 is TGTGCCAGCAGTTTAAACAAGGAGACCCAGTACTTC.

This sequence joins TRBV10-3 and TRBJ2-3; D is possibly TRBD1 (7 bases). Germline assignment: CDR1 ENHRY and CDR2 SYGVKD. CDR3 length equals 13 residues. V was clipped by 10 bases and J by 2 bases, with 13 bases between them. This CDR3 reads CATQGGDTDTQYF. In nucleotides, the CDR3 is TGTGCCACCCAGGGGGGCGACACAGATACGCAGTATTTT.

This clonotype was detected a few times. The CDR3 nucleotides read TGCAGCGTTGGCTGGGGGACACTTTACGAGCAGTACTTC. Translated: CSVGWGTLYEQYF. The chain couples TRBV29-1 to TRBJ2-7; a possible D gene is TRBD1 (6 bases). V lost 4 bases and J lost 4, with 14 bases in between. Germline-derived CDR1 and CDR2 are SQVTM and ANQGSEA. CDR3 length equals 13 residues.

This clonotype came up many times. This chain connects TRBV5-1 to TRBJ1-1; D ambiguous. The CDR3 consists of 11 residues. Per germline, CDR1 SGHRS and CDR2 YFSETQ. Trimming removed 4 bases at V and 7 bases at J, with 8 bases between. The CDR3 is CASSRGLEAFF. CDR3 nucleotides: TGCGCCAGCAGCCGCGGACTTGAAGCTTTCTTT.

J is TRBJ2-3 and V is TRBV2; no clear D gene. V was trimmed by 8 bases and J by 2 bases, leaving 11 bases between them. Germline V gene lookup returns CDR1 SNHLY and CDR2 FYNNEI. This CDR3 is 13 amino acids long. The DNA for the CDR3 is TGTGCCAGCCTCGATCCCCCCACAGATACGCAGTATTTT. This codes for CASLDPPTDTQYF.

This clonotype has just a few counts. The chain recombines TRBV6-2 or TRBV6-3 with TRBJ2-6, with D uncertain. V was shortened by 7 bases and J by 0 bases, with 4 bases between the two germline ends. Germline CDR1 is MNHEY and CDR2 is SVGEGT. CDR3 length: 13 residues. CDR3 in DNA: TGTGCCAGCAATCCCTCTGGGGCCAACGTCCTGACTTTC. It translates to CASNPSGANVLTF.

The genes are TRBV7-9 and TRBJ1-1; a possible D gene is TRBD1 (5 bases). Germline-derived CDR1 and CDR2 are SEHNR and FQNEAQ (reference sequence). Trimming cost V 1 base and J 0 bases, with 9 bases left between them. The CDR3 covers 15 residues. The CDR3 nucleotides read TGTGCCAGCAGCTTAGTAGGGGAGTTGAACACTGAAGCTTTCTTT. Its translation is CASSLVGELNTEAFF.

This clonotype is medium-sized in the sample. The CDR3 loop reads CASSPDRGPQHF. The CDR3 bases are TGTGCCAGCAGCCCGGATCGGGGGCCCCAGCATTTT. The genes are TRBV7-2 and TRBJ1-5; D unresolved. Germline V gives CDR1 SGHTA, CDR2 FQGNSA. The CDR3 length is 12 residues. With 5 bases removed from V and 9 bases from J, the gap between germline ends came to 11 bases.

This clonotype has just a few counts. The chain is built from TRBV29-1 and TRBJ2-1; no definite D call. The CDR3 covers 12 residues. Per the germline V gene, CDR1 is SQVTM and CDR2 is ANQGSEA. Written as DNA, the CDR3 is TGCAGTTCTGGTCTCCCGCCGCATGAGCAGTTCTTC. Its translation is CSSGLPPHEQFF.

The rearrangement joins TRBV5-1 to TRBJ1-5; 8 nucleotides match TRBD1. With V trimmed by 4 bases and J by 7 bases, 4 bases remained unmatched. Germline V gene data show CDR1 as SGHRS and CDR2 as YFSETQ. The CDR3 totals 13 residues. As DNA, the CDR3 is TGCGCCAGCAGCGCCGCAGGGGGCCAGCCCCAGCATTTT. It specifies CASSAAGGQPQHF.

The chain employs TRBV7-3 and TRBJ1-1; D is unclear. The length of the CDR3 is 13 residues. Germline lookup yields CDR1 SGHTA and CDR2 FQGTGA. V was shortened by 5 bases and J by 5 bases, with 12 bases between the two germline ends. The CDR3 DNA is TGTGCCAGCAGCGTAAATATGGGAACTGAAGCTTTCTTT. Protein sequence: CASSVNMGTEAFF.

This clonotype occurred a few times. J is TRBJ2-1 and V is TRBV7-7; D is undetermined. The germline V gene has CDR1 SSHAT and CDR2 FNYEAQ (reference sequence). V was trimmed by 5 bases and J by 6 bases, leaving 17 bases between them. The CDR3 is made up of 15 amino acids. The CDR3 DNA sequence: TGTGCCAGCAGCGACCGTCGGAGATCTTTCAATGAGCAGTTCTTC. Translating gives CASSDRRRSFNEQFF.

The chain employs TRBV29-1 and TRBJ2-5, with D maybe TRBD1 (5 bases). The germline V gene has CDR1 SQVTM and CDR2 ANQGSEA. Deletions cut 4 bases from V and 1 base from J, with 10 bases between. The length of the CDR3 is 13 residues. CDR3 in amino acids: CSVGPGSQETQYF. The CDR3 bases are TGCAGCGTTGGTCCAGGGTCCCAAGAGACCCAGTACTTC.

This clonotype was seen many times. The chain combines TRBV9 with TRBJ2-3; no definite D call. CDR3 size: 12 residues. In germline, CDR1 is SGDLS, CDR2 YYNGEE. V shed 0 bases and J shed 6 bases, with 5 bases lying between them. The CDR3: CASSVVADTQYF. The CDR3 bases are TGTGCCAGCAGCGTAGTGGCCGATACGCAGTATTTT.